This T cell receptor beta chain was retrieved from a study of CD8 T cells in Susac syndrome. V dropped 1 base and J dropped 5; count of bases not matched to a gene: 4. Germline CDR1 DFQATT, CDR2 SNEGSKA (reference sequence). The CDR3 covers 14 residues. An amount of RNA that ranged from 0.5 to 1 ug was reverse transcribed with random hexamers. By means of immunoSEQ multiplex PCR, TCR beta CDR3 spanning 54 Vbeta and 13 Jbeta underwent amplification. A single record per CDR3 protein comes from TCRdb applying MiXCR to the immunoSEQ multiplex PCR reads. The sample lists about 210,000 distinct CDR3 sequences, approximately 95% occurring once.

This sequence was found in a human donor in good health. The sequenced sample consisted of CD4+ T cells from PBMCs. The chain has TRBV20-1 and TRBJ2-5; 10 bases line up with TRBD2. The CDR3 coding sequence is TGCAGTGCTAGAGTTAGCGGGAGGCACGAGACCCAGTACTTC. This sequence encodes CSARVSGRHETQYF.